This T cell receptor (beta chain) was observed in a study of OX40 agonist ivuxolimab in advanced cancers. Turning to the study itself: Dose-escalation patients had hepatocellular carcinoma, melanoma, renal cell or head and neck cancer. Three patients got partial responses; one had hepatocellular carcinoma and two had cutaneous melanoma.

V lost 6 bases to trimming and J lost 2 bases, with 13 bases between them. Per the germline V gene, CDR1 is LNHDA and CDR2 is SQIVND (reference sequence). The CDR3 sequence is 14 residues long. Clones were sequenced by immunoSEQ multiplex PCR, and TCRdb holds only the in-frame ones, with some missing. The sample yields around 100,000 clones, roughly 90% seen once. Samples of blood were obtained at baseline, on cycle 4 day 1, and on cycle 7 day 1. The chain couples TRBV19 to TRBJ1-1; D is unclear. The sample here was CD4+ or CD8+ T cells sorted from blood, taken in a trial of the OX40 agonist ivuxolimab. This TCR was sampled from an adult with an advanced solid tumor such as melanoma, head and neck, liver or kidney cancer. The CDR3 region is CASRKWEGNTEAFF. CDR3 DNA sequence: TGTGCCAGTAGGAAATGGGAGGGCAACACTGAAGCTTTCTTT.